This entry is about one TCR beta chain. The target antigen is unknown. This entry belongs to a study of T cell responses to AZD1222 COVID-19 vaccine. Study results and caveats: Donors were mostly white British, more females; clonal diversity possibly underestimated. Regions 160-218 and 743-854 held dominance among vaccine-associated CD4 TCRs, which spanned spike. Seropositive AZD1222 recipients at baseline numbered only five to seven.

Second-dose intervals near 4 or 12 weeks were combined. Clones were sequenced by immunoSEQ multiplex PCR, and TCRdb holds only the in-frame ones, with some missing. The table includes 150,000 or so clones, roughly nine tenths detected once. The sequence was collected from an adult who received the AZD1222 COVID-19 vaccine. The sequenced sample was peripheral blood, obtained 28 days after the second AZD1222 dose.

CDR3 nucleotide sequence: TGTGCCAGCAGTTACGGGCAGGTCAACTATGGCTACACCTTC. Its protein product is CASSYGQVNYGYTF. The chain is built from TRBV6-2 or TRBV6-3 and TRBJ1-2; D gene uncertain. CDR1 MNHEY and CDR2 SVGEGT come from the germline V gene. There are 14 residues in the CDR3. The V gene lost 2 bases and the J gene lost 2 bases, with 9 bases spanning the gap.